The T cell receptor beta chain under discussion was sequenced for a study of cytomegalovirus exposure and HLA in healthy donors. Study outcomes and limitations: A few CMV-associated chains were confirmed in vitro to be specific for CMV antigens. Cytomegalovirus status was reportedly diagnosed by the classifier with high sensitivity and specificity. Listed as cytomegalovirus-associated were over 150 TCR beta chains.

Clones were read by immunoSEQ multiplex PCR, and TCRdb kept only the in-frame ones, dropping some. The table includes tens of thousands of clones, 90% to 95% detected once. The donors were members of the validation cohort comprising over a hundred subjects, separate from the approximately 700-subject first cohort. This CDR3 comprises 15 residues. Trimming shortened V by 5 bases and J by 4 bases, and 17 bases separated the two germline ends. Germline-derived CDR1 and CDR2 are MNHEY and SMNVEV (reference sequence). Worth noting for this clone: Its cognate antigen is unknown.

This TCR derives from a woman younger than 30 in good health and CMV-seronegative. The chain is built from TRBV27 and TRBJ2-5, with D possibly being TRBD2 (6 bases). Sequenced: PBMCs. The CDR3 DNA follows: TGTGCCAGCAGTCCCCAATGGGTGGGGGGAGAGACCCAGTACTTC. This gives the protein CASSPQWVGGETQYF.